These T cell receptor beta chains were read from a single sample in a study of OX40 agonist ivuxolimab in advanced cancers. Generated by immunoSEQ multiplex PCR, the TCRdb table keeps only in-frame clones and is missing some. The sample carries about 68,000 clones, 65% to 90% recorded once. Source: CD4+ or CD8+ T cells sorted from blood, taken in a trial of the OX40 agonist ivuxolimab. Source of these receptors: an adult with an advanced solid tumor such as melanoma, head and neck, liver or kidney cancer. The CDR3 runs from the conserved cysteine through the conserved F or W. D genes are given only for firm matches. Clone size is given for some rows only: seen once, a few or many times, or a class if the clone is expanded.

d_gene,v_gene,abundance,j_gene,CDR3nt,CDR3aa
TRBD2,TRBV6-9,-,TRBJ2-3,TGTGCCAGCAGGAGCAGCGGGGGGGCCCCCACAGATACGCAGTATTTT,CASRSSGGAPTDTQYF
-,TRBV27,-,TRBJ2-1,TGTGCCACCTTTAGCTCCTACAATGAGCAGTTCTTC,CATFSSYNEQFF
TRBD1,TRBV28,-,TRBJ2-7,TGTGCCAGCAGTCCATACCCCGTCACAGGGGGCGCCGAGTACGAGCAGTACTTC,CASSPYPVTGGAEYEQYF
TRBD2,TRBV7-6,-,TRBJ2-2,TGTGCCAGCAGCCAGACTAGCGGGGGAGGGGAGCTGTTTTTT,CASSQTSGGGELFF
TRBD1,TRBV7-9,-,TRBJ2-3,TGTGCCAGCAGTCGACAGGGGGCGGATACGCAGTATTTT,CASSRQGADTQYF
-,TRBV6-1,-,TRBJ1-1,TGTGCCAGCAGTGAATCGGTGAACACTGAAGCTTTCTTT,CASSESVNTEAFF
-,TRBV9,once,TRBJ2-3,TGTGCCAGCAGCGTAGCCCTAACAGGGAGAGGGACAGATACGCAGTATTTT,CASSVALTGRGTDTQYF
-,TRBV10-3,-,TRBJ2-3,TGTGCCATCAGCTCAGGGGAGGGCACGCAGTATTTT,CAISSGEGTQYF
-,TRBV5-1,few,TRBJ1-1,TGCGCCAGCAGCTTGGAGCGGAAATCGGCTTTCTTT,CASSLERKSAFF
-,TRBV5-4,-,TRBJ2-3,TGTGCCAGCAGCCACTTGGGGGGGCAAACAGATACGCAGTATTTT,CASSHLGGQTDTQYF
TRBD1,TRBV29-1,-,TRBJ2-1,TGCAGCGTTGAAGGTCTTGGACAGGGGTTGAATGAGCAGTTCTTC,CSVEGLGQGLNEQFF
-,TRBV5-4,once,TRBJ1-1,TGTGCCAGCAGGCAGGGCCCCACTGAAGCTTTCTTT,CASRQGPTEAFF
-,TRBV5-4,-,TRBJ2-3,TGTGCCAGCAGCCGGGCTGATACGCAGTATTTT,CASSRADTQYF
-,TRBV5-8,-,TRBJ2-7,TGTGCCAGCAGCTTGGGGCAGGGGATCGGCGGCGACGAGCAGTACTTC,CASSLGQGIGGDEQYF
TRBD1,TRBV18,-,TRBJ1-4,TGTGCCAGCTCCCTCGTTGGGACAGGGACAGAAAAACTGTTTTTT,CASSLVGTGTEKLFF
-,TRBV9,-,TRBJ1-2,TGTGCCAGCACCTTAGGCAGGGAAGATGGCTACACCTTC,CASTLGREDGYTF
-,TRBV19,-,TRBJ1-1,TGTGCCAGTAGCGCCGCGTGGGAAATGAACACTGAAGCTTTCTTT,CASSAAWEMNTEAFF
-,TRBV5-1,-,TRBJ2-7,TGCGCCAGCAGCACCGATCAGACTAGAAAAATCGGCGAGCAGTACTTC,CASSTDQTRKIGEQYF
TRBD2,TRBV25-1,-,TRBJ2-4,TGTGCCAGCAGGGAAACTAGCGGGAGATACATTCAGTACTTC,CASRETSGRYIQYF
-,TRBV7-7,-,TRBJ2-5,TGTGCCAGCAGCTTAACACTCCAAGAGACCCAGTACTTC,CASSLTLQETQYF
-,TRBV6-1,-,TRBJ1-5,TGTGCCAGCAGTGAAGCCGAGGCCGGGTGGCAGCGCCAGCATTTT,CASSEAEAGWQRQHF
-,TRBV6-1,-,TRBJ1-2,TGTGCCAGCACTCACACTGACTATGGCTACACCTTC,CASTHTDYGYTF
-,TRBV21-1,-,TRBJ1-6,TGTGCCAGCAGCAAACAGGACAGGGGGTTAGATAATTCACCCCTCCACTTT,CASSKQDRGLDNSPLHF
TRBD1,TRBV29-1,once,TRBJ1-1,TGCAGCACCTTAGGGGGCGTTAACACTGAAGCTTTCTTT,CSTLGGVNTEAFF
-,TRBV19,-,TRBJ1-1,TGTGCCGGTAGTGGGGTCAGGGGCACTGAAGCTTTCTTT,CAGSGVRGTEAFF
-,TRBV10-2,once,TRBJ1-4,TGCGCCAGCAAGGGACACGAGAATGAAAAACTGTTTTTT,CASKGHENEKLFF
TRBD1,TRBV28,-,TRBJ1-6,TGTGCCAGCATCCTCAGGGGGGGTAATTCACCCCTCCACTTT,CASILRGGNSPLHF
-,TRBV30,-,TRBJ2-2,TGTGCCTGCCCTGCTACGAGGTTCACCGGGGAGCTGTTTTTT,CACPATRFTGELFF
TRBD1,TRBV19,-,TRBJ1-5,TGTGCCAGTAGAGTAACCGGGACAGGGAACAATCAGCCCCAGCATTTT,CASRVTGTGNNQPQHF
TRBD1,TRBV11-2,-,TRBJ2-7,TGTGCCAGCAGCTACCAAGGGGGACAGGGATTTGAGCAGTACTTC,CASSYQGGQGFEQYF
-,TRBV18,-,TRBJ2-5,TGTGCCAGCTCCCCCGACCGACAGGACGAGTACTTC,CASSPDRQDEYF
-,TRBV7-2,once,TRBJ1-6,TGTGCCAGCAGCTTAGATCAGGGTTCACCCCTCCACTTT,CASSLDQGSPLHF
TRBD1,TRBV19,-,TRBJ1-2,TGTGCCAGTAAGGTGACAGGGGGCTCCTATGGCTACACCTTC,CASKVTGGSYGYTF
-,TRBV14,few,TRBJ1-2,TGTGCCAGCAGCCAAGCCCGAGGGGTTCAATATGGCTACACCTTC,CASSQARGVQYGYTF
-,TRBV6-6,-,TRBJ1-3,TGTGCCAGCGTATCATCAGGGACTGGAAACACCATATATTTT,CASVSSGTGNTIYF
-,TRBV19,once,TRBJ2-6,TGTGCCAGTAGTCCCACAGGCTCTGGGGCCAACGTCCTGACTTTC,CASSPTGSGANVLTF
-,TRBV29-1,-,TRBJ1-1,TGCAGCGTGGACCATCCCGGGACACACCGGGTTAACACTGAAGCTTTCTTT,CSVDHPGTHRVNTEAFF
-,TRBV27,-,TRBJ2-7,TGTGCCAGCAGTGTCAGGGGACCCCCCTACGAGCAGTACTTC,CASSVRGPPYEQYF
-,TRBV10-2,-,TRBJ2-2,TGCGCCAGCACGACAAGCCCGAACACCGGGGAGCTGTTTTTT,CASTTSPNTGELFF
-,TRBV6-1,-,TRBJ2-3,TGTGCCAGCAGTGAAAACATCCTACGAGGCACAGATACGCAGTATTTT,CASSENILRGTDTQYF